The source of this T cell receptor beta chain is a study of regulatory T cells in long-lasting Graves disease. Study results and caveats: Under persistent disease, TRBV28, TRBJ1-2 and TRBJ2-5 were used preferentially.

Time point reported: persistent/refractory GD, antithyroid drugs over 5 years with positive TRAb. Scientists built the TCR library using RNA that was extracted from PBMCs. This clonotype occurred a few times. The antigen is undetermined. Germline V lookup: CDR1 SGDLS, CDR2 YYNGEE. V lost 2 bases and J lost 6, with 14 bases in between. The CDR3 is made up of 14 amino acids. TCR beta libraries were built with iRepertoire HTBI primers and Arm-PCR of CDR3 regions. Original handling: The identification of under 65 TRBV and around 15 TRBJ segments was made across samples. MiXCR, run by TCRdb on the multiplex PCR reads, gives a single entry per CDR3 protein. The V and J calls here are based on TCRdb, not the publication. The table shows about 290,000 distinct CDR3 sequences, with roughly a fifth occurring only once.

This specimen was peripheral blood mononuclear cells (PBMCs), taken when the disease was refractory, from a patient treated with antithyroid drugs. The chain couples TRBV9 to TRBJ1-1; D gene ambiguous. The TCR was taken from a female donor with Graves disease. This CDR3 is CASSVGPESAEAFF. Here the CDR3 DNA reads TGTGCCAGCAGCGTCGGCCCAGAGTCCGCTGAAGCTTTCTTT.